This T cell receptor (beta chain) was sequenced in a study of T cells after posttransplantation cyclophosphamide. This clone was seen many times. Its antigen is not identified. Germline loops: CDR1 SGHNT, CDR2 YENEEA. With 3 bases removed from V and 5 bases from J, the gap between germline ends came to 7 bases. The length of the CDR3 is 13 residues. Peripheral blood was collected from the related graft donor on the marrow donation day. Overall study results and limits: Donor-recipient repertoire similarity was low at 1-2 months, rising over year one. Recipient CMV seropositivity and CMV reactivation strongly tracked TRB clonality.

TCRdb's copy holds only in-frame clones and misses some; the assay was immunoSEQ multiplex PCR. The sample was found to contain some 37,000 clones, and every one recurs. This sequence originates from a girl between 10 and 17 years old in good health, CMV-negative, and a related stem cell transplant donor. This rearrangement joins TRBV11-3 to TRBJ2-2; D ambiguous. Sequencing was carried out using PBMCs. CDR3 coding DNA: TGTGCCAGCAGCTTCAGTCAGACCGGGGAGCTGTTTTTT. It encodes CASSFSQTGELFF.